This T cell receptor beta chain stems from a study of molecular identifiers for immune sequencing clone quantification. Broader study findings: Naive cells had under 1% of molecules in clones above 20 RNA copies, effectors over 99%. Even with 1 million or so naive cells present, spiked Jurkat TCR RNA from one cell was reportedly detectable.

Sorting isolated naive CD8 T cells as CD8+CD4-CCR7+CD45RA+ events. V was clipped by 0 bases and J by 2 bases; unmatched bases: 5. The germline gives CDR1 SGDLS, CDR2 YYNGEE. The CDR3 totals 15 residues. Of note for this clonotype: Its target is unknown.

TCRdb re-derived calls from the PCR reads in MiXCR, one entry per CDR3 protein. The sample yields about 640,000 distinct CDR3 sequences, 15% to 20% seen once. The sample comprised naive CD8+ T cells from blood, with Jurkat cell RNA spiked in. Subset here: FACS-sorted CD8+CD4-CCR7+CD45RA+ naive T cells. The TCR comes from a human donor in good health. Some libraries in this study had Jurkat cell RNA spiked in. The rearrangement links TRBV9 to TRBJ2-7; TRBD1 aligns across 7 bases. The CDR3 spells CASSVEGGPTYEQYF. CDR3 bases: TGTGCCAGCAGCGTAGAAGGGGGCCCCACCTACGAGCAGTACTTC.